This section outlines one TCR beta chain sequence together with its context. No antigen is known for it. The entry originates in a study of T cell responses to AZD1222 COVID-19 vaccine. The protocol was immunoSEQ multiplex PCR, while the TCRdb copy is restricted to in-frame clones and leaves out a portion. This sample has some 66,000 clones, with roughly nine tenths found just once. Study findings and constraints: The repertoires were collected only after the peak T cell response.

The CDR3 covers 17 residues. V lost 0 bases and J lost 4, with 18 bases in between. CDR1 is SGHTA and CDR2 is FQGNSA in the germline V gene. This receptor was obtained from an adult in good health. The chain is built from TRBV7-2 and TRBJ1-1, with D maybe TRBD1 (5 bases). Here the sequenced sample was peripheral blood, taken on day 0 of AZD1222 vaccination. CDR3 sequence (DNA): TGTGCCAGCAGCTTAGCGCAAGAAGGGAACGGGGCCACTGAAGCTTTCTTT. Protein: CASSLAQEGNGATEAFF.